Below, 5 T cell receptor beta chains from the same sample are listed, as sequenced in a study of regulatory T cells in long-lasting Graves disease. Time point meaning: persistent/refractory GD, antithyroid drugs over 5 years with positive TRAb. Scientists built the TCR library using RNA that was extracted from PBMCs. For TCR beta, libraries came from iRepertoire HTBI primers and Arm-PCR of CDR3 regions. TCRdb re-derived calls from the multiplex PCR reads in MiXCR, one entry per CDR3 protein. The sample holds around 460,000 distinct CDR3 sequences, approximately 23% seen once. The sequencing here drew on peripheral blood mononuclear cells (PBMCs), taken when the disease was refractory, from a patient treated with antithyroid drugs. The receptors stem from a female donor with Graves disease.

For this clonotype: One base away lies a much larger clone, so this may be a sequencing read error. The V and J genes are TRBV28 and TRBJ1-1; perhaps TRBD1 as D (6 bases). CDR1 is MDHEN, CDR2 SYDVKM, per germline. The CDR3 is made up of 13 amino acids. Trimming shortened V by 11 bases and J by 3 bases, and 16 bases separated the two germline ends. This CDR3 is CAARGGADTEAFF. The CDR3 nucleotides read TGTGCCGCCCGGGGGGGGGCCGACACTGAAGCTTTCTTT. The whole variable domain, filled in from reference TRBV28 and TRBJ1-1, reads DVKVTQSSRYLVKRTGEKVFLECVQDMDHENMFWYRQDPGLGLRLIYFSYDVKMKEKGDIPEGYSVSREKKERFSLILESASTNQTSMYLCAARGGADTEAFFGQGTRLTVV.

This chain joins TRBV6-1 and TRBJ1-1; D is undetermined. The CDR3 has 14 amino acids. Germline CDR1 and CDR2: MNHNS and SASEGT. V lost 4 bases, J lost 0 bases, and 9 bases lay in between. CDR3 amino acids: CASSGALMNTEAFF. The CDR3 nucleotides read TGTGCCAGCAGTGGGGCCCTCATGAACACTGAAGCTTTCTTT.

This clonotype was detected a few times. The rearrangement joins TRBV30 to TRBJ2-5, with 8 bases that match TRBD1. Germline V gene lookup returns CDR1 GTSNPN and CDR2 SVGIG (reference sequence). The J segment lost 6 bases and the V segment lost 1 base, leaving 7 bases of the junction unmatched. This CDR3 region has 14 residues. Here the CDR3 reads CAWSGDRLSQTQYF. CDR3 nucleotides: TGTGCCTGGAGTGGGGACAGGTTATCGCAGACCCAGTACTTC.

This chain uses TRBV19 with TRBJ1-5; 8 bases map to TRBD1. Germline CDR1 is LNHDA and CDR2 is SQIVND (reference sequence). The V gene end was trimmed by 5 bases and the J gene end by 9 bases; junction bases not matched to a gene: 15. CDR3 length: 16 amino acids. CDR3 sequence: CASSHNQGAPVSPQHF. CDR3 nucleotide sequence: TGTGCCAGTAGTCACAACCAGGGGGCCCCCGTTTCGCCCCAGCATTTT.

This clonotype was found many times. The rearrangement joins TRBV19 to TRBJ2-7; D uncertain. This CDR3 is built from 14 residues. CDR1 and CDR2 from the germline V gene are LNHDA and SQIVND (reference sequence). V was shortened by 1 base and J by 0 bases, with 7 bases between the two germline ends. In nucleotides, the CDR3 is TGTGCCAGTAGTATAGGTGGTAACTCCTACGAGCAGTACTTC. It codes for CASSIGGNSYEQYF.